The rows below give T cell receptor beta chains drawn from one sample of a study of vaccination effects on CD4 cells after COVID-19. TCRdb keeps only in-frame clones here, not all; method: immunoSEQ multiplex PCR. Of 30,000 to 35,000 clones listed, about three quarters were seen once; the top ten hold 6.6%. The antigens these receptors bind are not known. Material: CD4+ T cells from PBMCs cultured without peptide, obtained after COVID-19 vaccination. All receptors come from a human donor who had a prior SARS-CoV-2 infection. CDR3s include the opening cysteine and the closing phenylalanine or tryptophan. Each record gives: clone size, V gene, D gene, J gene, CDR3 protein, CDR3 DNA. D genes are given only for firm matches. Some rows have no size entry. The others give once, few or many, or a class for an expanded clone.

clone size: .; V gene: TRBV5-5; D gene: .; J gene: TRBJ2-2; CDR3 protein: CASSFIPAGGELFF; CDR3 DNA: TGTGCCAGCAGCTTCATCCCCGCGGGCGGGGAGCTGTTTTTT
clone size: .; V gene: TRBV5-6; D gene: TRBD2; J gene: TRBJ2-1; CDR3 protein: CASSYLGGRGDYNEQFF; CDR3 DNA: TGTGCCAGCAGCTATTTAGGAGGGCGGGGGGATTACAATGAGCAGTTCTTC
clone size: .; V gene: TRBV7-9; D gene: TRBD1; J gene: TRBJ2-1; CDR3 protein: CASNDVTGGHYNEQFF; CDR3 DNA: TGTGCCAGCAACGATGTGACAGGGGGCCACTACAATGAGCAGTTCTTC
clone size: .; V gene: TRBV7-2; D gene: .; J gene: TRBJ1-6; CDR3 protein: CASSPQGFIENSPLHF; CDR3 DNA: TGTGCCAGCAGCCCCCAGGGGTTTATTGAAAATTCACCCCTCCACTTT
clone size: .; V gene: TRBV28; D gene: TRBD2; J gene: TRBJ2-1; CDR3 protein: CASTDTTGLAGRYNEQFF; CDR3 DNA: TGTGCCAGCACCGACACCACGGGACTAGCGGGACGATACAATGAGCAGTTCTTC
clone size: .; V gene: TRBV6-2/TRBV6-3; D gene: .; J gene: TRBJ2-5; CDR3 protein: CASSHREETQYF; CDR3 DNA: TGTGCCAGCAGTCACAGGGAAGAGACCCAGTACTTC
clone size: .; V gene: TRBV18; D gene: .; J gene: TRBJ1-2; CDR3 protein: CASSQGPNYGYTF; CDR3 DNA: TGTGCCAGCTCACAGGGGCCTAACTATGGCTACACCTTC
clone size: .; V gene: TRBV2; D gene: TRBD1; J gene: TRBJ1-5; CDR3 protein: CASSGQGPAQHF; CDR3 DNA: TGTGCCAGCAGTGGACAGGGTCCGGCCCAGCATTTT
clone size: .; V gene: TRBV30; D gene: TRBD1; J gene: TRBJ1-3; CDR3 protein: CAWTVLRGQVRNTIYF; CDR3 DNA: TGTGCCTGGACCGTCCTGAGGGGGCAAGTTAGAAACACCATATATTTT
clone size: .; V gene: TRBV18; D gene: .; J gene: TRBJ2-3; CDR3 protein: CASSDSGRSTDTQYF; CDR3 DNA: TGTGCCAGCTCCGATAGCGGCCGGAGCACAGATACGCAGTATTTT
clone size: .; V gene: TRBV7-8; D gene: .; J gene: TRBJ1-1; CDR3 protein: CASSTRERSPEAFF; CDR3 DNA: TGTGCCAGCAGCACAAGGGAGCGTAGCCCTGAAGCTTTCTTT
clone size: .; V gene: TRBV25-1; D gene: .; J gene: TRBJ1-6; CDR3 protein: CASRKRADNSPLHF; CDR3 DNA: TGTGCCAGCAGAAAGAGGGCGGATAATTCACCCCTCCACTTT
clone size: .; V gene: TRBV6-1; D gene: TRBD2; J gene: TRBJ2-5; CDR3 protein: CASSERLAGVGRKTQYF; CDR3 DNA: TGTGCCAGCAGTGAAAGGCTAGCGGGGGTCGGGAGAAAGACCCAGTACTTC
clone size: once; V gene: TRBV6-1; D gene: .; J gene: TRBJ2-3; CDR3 protein: CASSDEIWADTQYF; CDR3 DNA: TGTGCCAGCAGTGACGAGATTTGGGCAGATACGCAGTATTTT
clone size: .; V gene: TRBV11-1; D gene: TRBD2; J gene: TRBJ2-1; CDR3 protein: CASSLGGGAYNEQFF; CDR3 DNA: TGTGCCAGCAGCTTGGGCGGGGGGGCTTACAATGAGCAGTTCTTC
clone size: .; V gene: TRBV18; D gene: .; J gene: TRBJ2-2; CDR3 protein: CASSTRDGDTGELFF; CDR3 DNA: TGTGCCAGCTCAACCCGGGACGGGGACACCGGGGAGCTGTTTTTT
clone size: .; V gene: TRBV2; D gene: TRBD2; J gene: TRBJ2-3; CDR3 protein: CASRDLGLAGDTQYF; CDR3 DNA: TGTGCCAGCAGAGATTTGGGACTAGCGGGAGATACGCAGTATTTT
clone size: .; V gene: TRBV2; D gene: TRBD1; J gene: TRBJ1-1; CDR3 protein: CASGLTGGITEAFF; CDR3 DNA: TGTGCCAGCGGACTAACAGGGGGCATCACTGAAGCTTTCTTT
clone size: few; V gene: TRBV3-1/TRBV3-2; D gene: TRBD2; J gene: TRBJ2-2; CDR3 protein: CASSQNLAGNTGELFF; CDR3 DNA: TGTGCCAGCAGCCAAAACCTAGCGGGGAACACCGGGGAGCTGTTTTTT
clone size: once; V gene: TRBV4-1; D gene: .; J gene: TRBJ2-5; CDR3 protein: CASSRTGNNKETQYF; CDR3 DNA: TGCGCCAGCAGCCGAACGGGCAACAATAAAGAGACCCAGTACTTC
clone size: .; V gene: TRBV4-1; D gene: TRBD1; J gene: TRBJ2-7; CDR3 protein: CASSQGGDSIYEQYF; CDR3 DNA: TGCGCCAGCAGCCAAGGAGGGGACAGTATCTACGAGCAGTACTTC
clone size: .; V gene: TRBV11-3; D gene: TRBD1; J gene: TRBJ1-1; CDR3 protein: CASSPGQGNTEAFF; CDR3 DNA: TGTGCCAGCAGCCCGGGACAGGGGAACACTGAAGCTTTCTTT
clone size: .; V gene: TRBV7-3; D gene: .; J gene: TRBJ2-3; CDR3 protein: CASSSPTGDTQYF; CDR3 DNA: TGTGCCAGCAGCTCCCCTACGGGCGATACGCAGTATTTT
clone size: .; V gene: TRBV27; D gene: .; J gene: TRBJ1-6; CDR3 protein: CASRGPRVFNLIPPLHF; CDR3 DNA: TGTGCCAGCAGAGGCCCCAGGGTTTTTAACCTAATTCCCCCCCTCCACTTT
clone size: .; V gene: TRBV7-2; D gene: .; J gene: TRBJ1-3; CDR3 protein: CASSLITDSWSWGNTIYF; CDR3 DNA: TGTGCCAGCAGCTTAATTACGGACAGTTGGTCCTGGGGAAACACCATATATTTT
clone size: .; V gene: TRBV18; D gene: .; J gene: TRBJ2-2; CDR3 protein: CASSPRGAGMNTGELFF; CDR3 DNA: TGTGCCAGCTCACCCCGAGGTGCGGGGATGAACACCGGGGAGCTGTTTTTT
clone size: few; V gene: TRBV2; D gene: TRBD2; J gene: TRBJ2-1; CDR3 protein: CASSDGTSPQGKFF; CDR3 DNA: TGTGCCAGCAGTGACGGGACTAGCCCCCAGGGGAAGTTCTTC
clone size: .; V gene: TRBV13; D gene: TRBD2; J gene: TRBJ2-3; CDR3 protein: CASSLGLAGGTDTQYF; CDR3 DNA: TGTGCCAGCAGCTTAGGGCTAGCGGGGGGCACAGATACGCAGTATTTT
clone size: few; V gene: TRBV4-1; D gene: .; J gene: TRBJ1-1; CDR3 protein: CASSQGSGAWSTEAFF; CDR3 DNA: TGCGCCAGCAGCCAAGGGTCAGGGGCTTGGAGCACTGAAGCTTTCTTT
clone size: few; V gene: TRBV19; D gene: TRBD1; J gene: TRBJ1-1; CDR3 protein: CASSMQGQMNTEAFF; CDR3 DNA: TGTGCCAGTAGTATGCAGGGACAGATGAACACTGAAGCTTTCTTT
clone size: .; V gene: TRBV12-3/TRBV12-4; D gene: .; J gene: TRBJ1-6; CDR3 protein: CASRVHTDSPLHF; CDR3 DNA: TGTGCCAGCAGGGTACATACGGATTCACCCCTCCACTTT
clone size: few; V gene: TRBV30; D gene: .; J gene: TRBJ1-3; CDR3 protein: CAWSPNRASSGNTIYF; CDR3 DNA: TGTGCCTGGAGTCCAAACAGGGCGAGCTCTGGAAACACCATATATTTT
clone size: .; V gene: TRBV6-5; D gene: .; J gene: TRBJ2-5; CDR3 protein: CASSSPDVPETQYF; CDR3 DNA: TGTGCCAGCAGTTCTCCAGACGTCCCGGAGACCCAGTACTTC
clone size: few; V gene: TRBV24-1; D gene: .; J gene: TRBJ2-1; CDR3 protein: CATSARLEYNEQFF; CDR3 DNA: TGTGCCACCAGTGCCCGACTGGAGTACAATGAGCAGTTCTTC
clone size: .; V gene: TRBV6-5; D gene: TRBD1; J gene: TRBJ2-5; CDR3 protein: CASRGQLETQYF; CDR3 DNA: TGTGCCAGCAGGGGACAGTTGGAGACCCAGTACTTC
clone size: few; V gene: TRBV30; D gene: .; J gene: TRBJ1-2; CDR3 protein: CAWSNGRVYGYTF; CDR3 DNA: TGTGCCTGGAGTAACGGACGAGTATATGGCTACACCTTC
clone size: .; V gene: TRBV11-1; D gene: .; J gene: TRBJ2-3; CDR3 protein: CASSLGSGNTDTQYF; CDR3 DNA: TGTGCCAGCAGCCTCGGGTCCGGGAACACAGATACGCAGTATTTT
clone size: .; V gene: TRBV4-1; D gene: .; J gene: TRBJ2-3; CDR3 protein: CASSQDLGFWTDTQYF; CDR3 DNA: TGCGCCAGCAGCCAAGATTTGGGTTTTTGGACAGATACGCAGTATTTT
clone size: .; V gene: TRBV10-3; D gene: .; J gene: TRBJ1-5; CDR3 protein: CAISEFGNSNQPQHF; CDR3 DNA: TGTGCCATCAGTGAGTTCGGGAATAGCAATCAGCCCCAGCATTTT
clone size: .; V gene: TRBV9; D gene: .; J gene: TRBJ2-5; CDR3 protein: CASSLQSRQETQYF; CDR3 DNA: TGTGCCAGCAGCCTCCAGTCGCGCCAAGAGACCCAGTACTTC
clone size: .; V gene: TRBV28; D gene: .; J gene: TRBJ2-7; CDR3 protein: CASSLGGPGLAYEQYF; CDR3 DNA: TGTGCCAGCAGTTTAGGAGGCCCTGGGCTAGCCTACGAGCAGTACTTC
clone size: .; V gene: TRBV7-8; D gene: TRBD2; J gene: TRBJ2-2; CDR3 protein: CASSLQAGGPGELFF; CDR3 DNA: TGTGCCAGCAGCTTGCAGGCGGGGGGGCCCGGGGAGCTGTTTTTT
clone size: .; V gene: TRBV2; D gene: .; J gene: TRBJ1-5; CDR3 protein: CASSPNSGSQPQHF; CDR3 DNA: TGTGCCAGCAGCCCGAACTCAGGGAGCCAGCCCCAGCATTTT
clone size: .; V gene: TRBV9; D gene: TRBD1; J gene: TRBJ2-3; CDR3 protein: CASSATGVGFTDTQYF; CDR3 DNA: TGTGCCAGCAGCGCTACAGGGGTTGGGTTCACAGATACGCAGTATTTT
clone size: .; V gene: TRBV19; D gene: .; J gene: TRBJ1-2; CDR3 protein: CASSINRDEKGYTF; CDR3 DNA: TGTGCCAGTAGTATTAATCGGGATGAAAAGGGCTACACCTTC
clone size: few; V gene: TRBV7-3; D gene: .; J gene: TRBJ1-1; CDR3 protein: CASSQQQDTEAFF; CDR3 DNA: TGTGCCAGCAGCCAGCAGCAGGACACTGAAGCTTTCTTT
clone size: .; V gene: TRBV30; D gene: .; J gene: TRBJ1-2; CDR3 protein: CAWSWGLDDGYTF; CDR3 DNA: TGTGCCTGGAGCTGGGGGCTTGACGATGGCTACACCTTC
clone size: .; V gene: TRBV7-2; D gene: TRBD1; J gene: TRBJ2-5; CDR3 protein: CASSTGQGETQYF; CDR3 DNA: TGTGCCAGCAGCACGGGACAGGGTGAGACCCAGTACTTC
clone size: .; V gene: TRBV11-1; D gene: .; J gene: TRBJ2-1; CDR3 protein: CASSLDSTTSEQFF; CDR3 DNA: TGTGCCAGCAGCTTGGACTCGACTACAAGTGAGCAGTTCTTC
clone size: .; V gene: TRBV3-1/TRBV3-2; D gene: .; J gene: TRBJ1-2; CDR3 protein: CASSQDGARRYAGYTF; CDR3 DNA: TGTGCCAGCAGCCAAGACGGGGCCAGGAGGTATGCTGGCTACACCTTC